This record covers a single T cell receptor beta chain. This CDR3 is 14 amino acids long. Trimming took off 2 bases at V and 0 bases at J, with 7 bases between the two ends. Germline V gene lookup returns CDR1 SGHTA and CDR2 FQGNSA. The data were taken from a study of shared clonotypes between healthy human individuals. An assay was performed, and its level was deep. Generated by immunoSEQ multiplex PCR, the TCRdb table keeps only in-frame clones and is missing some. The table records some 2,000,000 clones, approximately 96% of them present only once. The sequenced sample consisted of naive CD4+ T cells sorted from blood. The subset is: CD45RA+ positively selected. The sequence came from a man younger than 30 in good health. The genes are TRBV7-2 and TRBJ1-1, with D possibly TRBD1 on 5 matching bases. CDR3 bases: TGTGCCAGCAGCTTATTACAGGTGAACACTGAAGCTTTCTTT. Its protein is CASSLLQVNTEAFF.